This T cell receptor beta chain was identified in a study of post-analysis software for immune sequencing data (dated by TCRdb to between 2014 and 2017). Regarding the research as a whole: The recorded disease courses included relapsing-remitting, secondary progressive and progressive-relapsing multiple sclerosis, and some patients had no subtype annotation. The patient repertoires were set against 10 to 11 previously published healthy control repertoires from donors whose ages ranged from roughly 6 to 27 years. A subset of samples was prepared in parallel using single-end sample barcoding, then pooled and co-amplified after Illumina adapter ligation. What the work shows at the level of the full study, not this receptor alone: Multiple sclerosis patients had significantly lower normalized Chao1 diversity than controls, a result that suggests substantial peripheral T-cell clonal expansion. Significantly higher frequencies in patients than in controls were found for several TRBV segments, including TRBV5-6, TRBV5-1 and TRBV20-1. The multiple sclerosis patient group was slightly younger than the control group. Direct clustering with F measure showed strong co-clustering of samples prepared in the same batch, prompting a batch-effect correction.

CDR1 and CDR2 are read off the germline V gene as LGHNA and YSLEER. The cysteine opens and the phenylalanine closes a CDR3 of 17 amino acids. Only CDR3 DNA is held: 51 bases, read in frame from base 1. Regarding this clonotype: Its specific antigen is unknown. One end of the junction is discordant with germline, which a read error may explain.

Libraries were constructed by PCR. The reads were generated on an Illumina HiSeq 2500. To reduce PCR and sequencing biases, unique molecular identifiers were built into the TCR beta cDNA libraries. Roughly 0.5 million cDNA molecules were obtained per 1 to 10 million input T cells, so each molecule approximated one T cell. The patient libraries were prepared and sequenced using the same protocol as the earlier healthy control dataset. Within a given batch, samples were prepared together, multiplexed and sequenced on the same HiSeq lane. The study's own analysis went as follows. Raw barcoded reads were processed with MIGEC, and single-read molecular identifier groups were discarded before consensus assembly and CDR3 extraction. VDJtools was used for post-analysis of the clonotype tables, and diversity was normalized by down-sampling every dataset to the size of the smallest sample. In repertoire overlap clustering, CDR3 amino acid sequences, but not nucleotide sequences, were matched to correct batch-related cross-sample contamination. TCRdb cleaned the public reads at Q25 with fastp, built clones with MiXCR and kept in-frame beta chains. Every distinct CDR3 protein forms one entry, paired with its most common genes and DNA. These V and J calls rely on TCRdb rather than the paper's analysis. This sample comprises roughly 410,000 distinct CDR3 sequences, less than 40% of them detected only once. The ten largest clones add up to 13% of the sample.

TCR beta repertoires were profiled from peripheral blood of 10 to 15 young patients with multiple sclerosis to demonstrate the VDJtools post-analysis software. The multiple sclerosis patients were children and adolescents ranging in age from about 6 to 17 years. The clonotype was recovered from a girl between 10 and 17 years old with multiple sclerosis. The sequence is built from TRBV4-3 and TRBJ1-6, with 7 middle bases fitting TRBD1. Sequenced sample: blood. Here the CDR3 is given as CASRQDMAGGLNSPLHF. The DNA sequence follows: TGCGCCAGCAGACAAGATATGGCAGGGGGTCTTAATTCACCCCTCCACTTT.